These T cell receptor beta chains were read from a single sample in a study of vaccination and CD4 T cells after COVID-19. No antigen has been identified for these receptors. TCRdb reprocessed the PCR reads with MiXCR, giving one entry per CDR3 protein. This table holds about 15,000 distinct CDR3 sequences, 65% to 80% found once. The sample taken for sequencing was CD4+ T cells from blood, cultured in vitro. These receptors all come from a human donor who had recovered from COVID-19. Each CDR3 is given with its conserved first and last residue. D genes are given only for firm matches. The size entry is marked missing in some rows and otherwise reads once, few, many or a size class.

CASSQDPPPGTYGYTF,TGTGCCAGCAGCCAAGATCCACCCCCAGGGACCTATGGCTACACCTTC,-,-,TRBV3-1,TRBJ1-2
CASSSQGSAAKNIQYF,TGTGCCAGCAGCTCACAGGGATCGGCAGCCAAAAACATTCAGTACTTC,few,-,TRBV7-8,TRBJ2-4
CASSGRLAGEQYF,TGTGCCAGCAGTGGTAGACTAGCGGGAGAGCAGTATTTT,-,TRBD2,TRBV6-2/TRBV6-3,TRBJ2-3
CSAGAMGVLNTEAFF,TGCAGTGCGGGCGCAATGGGGGTATTGAACACTGAAGCTTTCTTT,-,-,TRBV20-1,TRBJ1-1
CASSPSGSQTNNQPQHF,TGTGCCAGCAGTCCCTCCGGGTCCCAAACTAATAATCAGCCCCAGCATTTT,-,-,TRBV28,TRBJ1-5
CASSTLDEQFF,TGTGCCAGCAGTACCCTCGATGAGCAGTTCTTC,-,-,TRBV28,TRBJ2-1
CASSSVNSYEQYF,TGTGCCAGCAGTTCGGTCAACTCCTACGAGCAGTACTTC,-,-,TRBV27,TRBJ2-7
CSASVRVGQGYTF,TGCAGTGCTTCCGTCAGGGTAGGGCAGGGCTACACCTTC,-,-,TRBV20-1,TRBJ1-2
CASSLTGHGYTF,TGTGCCAGCAGCTTAACAGGTCATGGCTACACCTTC,-,-,TRBV7-9,TRBJ1-2
CATAAGPRDRVTNKGYTF,TGTGCCACCGCCGCGGGACCCCGGGACAGGGTCACGAATAAGGGCTACACCTTC,-,TRBD1,TRBV7-2,TRBJ1-2
CASSLSLSGSSNQPQHF,TGTGCCAGCAGCCTTAGCCTCTCAGGGAGTAGCAATCAGCCCCAGCATTTT,-,-,TRBV7-8,TRBJ1-5
CASSPYNMNTEAFF,TGTGCCAGCAGTCCATACAACATGAACACTGAAGCTTTCTTT,-,-,TRBV6-1,TRBJ1-1
CASRSDRGRLSTDTQYF,TGTGCCAGCAGGAGTGACAGGGGGCGCTTAAGCACAGATACGCAGTATTTT,-,TRBD1,TRBV12-3/TRBV12-4,TRBJ2-3
CAISPPGQSNTEAFF,TGTGCCATCAGTCCCCCGGGACAGTCGAACACTGAAGCTTTCTTT,few,TRBD1,TRBV10-3,TRBJ1-1
CASSDRGWAEAFF,TGTGCCAGTAGTGACAGAGGGTGGGCTGAAGCTTTCTTT,-,-,TRBV19,TRBJ1-1
CASSQDLALPYGYTF,TGCGCCAGCAGCCAAGATCTGGCACTACCTTATGGCTACACCTTC,-,-,TRBV4-3,TRBJ1-2
CASRPTENSNQPQHF,TGTGCCAGCCGCCCGACGGAGAATAGCAATCAGCCCCAGCATTTT,-,-,TRBV2,TRBJ1-5
CASSPSGDTLQLFF,TGTGCCAGCAGTCCCAGCGGGGACACCCTGCAACTGTTTTTT,-,-,TRBV7-2,TRBJ1-4
CASSPTWISGRESYNEQFF,TGTGCCAGCAGCCCTACTTGGATTAGCGGGAGGGAATCCTACAATGAGCAGTTCTTC,few,TRBD2,TRBV5-4,TRBJ2-1
CASRGQLTSTDTQYF,TGCGCCAGCAGGGGACAACTCACTAGCACAGATACGCAGTATTTT,-,-,TRBV5-1,TRBJ2-3
CAWSATDRGANTEAFF,TGTGCCTGGAGTGCCACGGACAGGGGAGCGAACACTGAAGCTTTCTTT,-,TRBD1,TRBV30,TRBJ1-1
CASSYGSPGTEAFF,TGTGCCAGCAGTTACGGTAGTCCCGGGACTGAAGCTTTCTTT,-,-,TRBV6-5,TRBJ1-1
CASSPLAGTSIHNEQFF,TGTGCCAGCAGTCCATTAGCCGGGACTAGCATCCACAATGAGCAGTTCTTC,-,TRBD2,TRBV6-1,TRBJ2-1
CASSLGQGGQYF,TGTGCCAGCAGCTTGGGACAGGGCGGGCAGTACTTC,-,TRBD1,TRBV7-2,TRBJ2-7
CSALRDRGAHEQFF,TGCAGTGCTCTCCGGGACAGGGGGGCGCATGAGCAGTTCTTC,-,TRBD1,TRBV20-1,TRBJ2-1
CASSLYSHEQYF,TGTGCCAGCAGCTTATACTCCCACGAGCAGTACTTC,medium-sized,-,TRBV7-2,TRBJ2-7
CASSDQGTGNQPQHF,TGTGCCAGCAGTGATCAGGGAACGGGCAATCAGCCCCAGCATTTT,-,-,TRBV2,TRBJ1-5
CASSSTDRGGYTF,TGTGCCAGCAGCTCTACGGACAGGGGAGGCTACACCTTC,-,TRBD1,TRBV7-2,TRBJ1-2
CSARSGFAGANVLTF,TGCAGTGCTAGGTCCGGTTTCGCTGGGGCCAACGTCCTGACTTTC,-,-,TRBV20-1,TRBJ2-6
CASSQWDRATDTQYF,TGTGCCAGCAGCCAATGGGACAGGGCGACAGATACGCAGTATTTT,-,TRBD1,TRBV7-9,TRBJ2-3
CASSLAGTSGTPTQYF,TGTGCCAGCAGTTTGGCCGGGACTAGCGGGACGCCCACGCAGTATTTT,once,TRBD2,TRBV27,TRBJ2-3
CASNLQAGTYGYTF,TGTGCCAGCAACCTACAGGCCGGGACCTATGGCTACACCTTC,-,-,TRBV6-2/TRBV6-3,TRBJ1-2
CSADDSGSGNTIYF,TGCAGTGCTGACGACAGCGGCTCTGGAAACACCATATATTTT,-,-,TRBV20-1,TRBJ1-3
CASSESGRGTQYF,TGCGCCAGCAGTGAGTCGGGCAGGGGCACGCAGTATTTT,-,-,TRBV10-1,TRBJ2-3
CSAPPGGPAQPQHF,TGCAGTGCGCCACCCGGAGGGCCGGCGCAGCCCCAGCATTTT,-,-,TRBV20-1,TRBJ1-5
CASSSQGVLGTGELFF,TGTGCCAGCAGTTCTCAAGGGGTTTTGGGGACCGGGGAGCTGTTTTTT,few,-,TRBV6-2/TRBV6-3,TRBJ2-2
CASSLAPPESSEQYF,TGTGCCAGCAGTTTAGCTCCACCGGAGAGTAGCGAGCAGTACTTC,-,-,TRBV27,TRBJ2-7
CSARDHTGELFF,TGCAGTGCTAGAGATCACACCGGGGAGCTGTTTTTT,-,-,TRBV20-1,TRBJ2-2
CSANLRGPSNQPQHF,TGCAGTGCTAATCTAAGGGGCCCTAGCAATCAGCCCCAGCATTTT,few,-,TRBV20-1,TRBJ1-5
CASEERGHF,TGTGCCAGCGAGGAGAGGGGACATTTC,-,-,TRBV3-1,TRBJ2-4
CASTGQTPNTEAFF,TGTGCCAGCACTGGACAGACCCCGAACACTGAAGCTTTCTTT,-,-,TRBV6-2/TRBV6-3,TRBJ1-1
CASSLQGVYGYTF,TGTGCCAGCAGCCTGCAAGGGGTCTATGGCTACACCTTC,-,-,TRBV12-3/TRBV12-4,TRBJ1-2
CASSYVRGADTGELFF,TGTGCCAGCAGTTACGTAAGGGGGGCCGACACCGGGGAGCTGTTTTTT,-,-,TRBV6-5,TRBJ2-2
CASSADYSNQPQHF,TGTGCCAGCAGCGCAGATTATAGCAATCAGCCCCAGCATTTT,-,-,TRBV2,TRBJ1-5
CASSRSYEQYF,TGTGCCAGCAGTCGGAGCTACGAGCAGTACTTC,once,-,TRBV6-2/TRBV6-3,TRBJ2-7
CASTKGGVLRQPQHF,TGTGCCAGTACTAAGGGGGGGGTTCTAAGACAGCCCCAGCATTTT,few,-,TRBV19,TRBJ1-5
CASRLGRTGGGDTQYF,TGTGCCAGCAGGCTAGGCCGCACGGGGGGAGGGGATACGCAGTATTTT,-,TRBD2,TRBV28,TRBJ2-3
CASRSPFGEDTQYF,TGTGCCAGCAGGTCCCCGTTTGGGGAAGATACGCAGTATTTT,-,-,TRBV7-9,TRBJ2-3
CASSKSQNQPQHF,TGTGCCAGTAGTAAGTCGCAGAATCAGCCCCAGCATTTT,-,-,TRBV19,TRBJ1-5
CASTNRRNQPQHF,TGCGCCAGCACGAACAGGCGCAATCAGCCCCAGCATTTT,-,-,TRBV10-1,TRBJ1-5
CSARPPRGHRDEAFF,TGCAGTGCTAGACCACCCCGAGGCCACAGGGACGAAGCTTTCTTT,-,-,TRBV20-1,TRBJ1-1